The 15 T cell receptor beta chains presented below share a single source sample, sequenced in a study of shared clonotypes between healthy human individuals. Clones were read by immunoSEQ multiplex PCR, and TCRdb kept only the in-frame ones, dropping some. The sample has some 1,400,000 clones, 96% seen once. The sequenced sample was naive CD4+ T cells sorted from blood. Subset noted: CD45RA+ positively selected. These receptors came from a man aged 30 to 45 in good health.

This chain connects TRBV6-1 to TRBJ1-5; tentative D call: TRBD1 (6 bases). Per the germline V gene, CDR1 is MNHNS and CDR2 is SASEGT. The germline V and J ends were trimmed by 3 bases and 6 bases, with 15 bases remaining between them. The CDR3 totals 15 residues. The chain's CDR3 is CASSERGDLLQPQHF. The CDR3 DNA reads TGTGCCAGCAGTGAGAGGGGGGACCTTCTTCAGCCCCAGCATTTT.

Points on this clone: One end of the junction fails to match germline, which may point to a read error. V and J are TRBV18 and TRBJ1-2, with 10 bases aligning to TRBD1. The length of the CDR3 is 13 residues. Germline V CDR1 and CDR2: KGHSH, LQKENI. CDR3 in DNA: TGTGCCAGCTCCTACACTATGAACCGGGACAGGGGTTTC. This gives the protein CASSYTMNRDRGF.

The chain links TRBV18 to TRBJ1-5, with D perhaps matching TRBD1 (5 bases). The V gene lost 3 bases and the J gene lost 6 bases, with 9 bases spanning the gap. The germline CDR1 and CDR2 sequences are KGHSH and LQKENI. The CDR3 totals 13 residues. DNA for the CDR3: TGTGCCAGCTCACCTGAGGGGATTCAGCCCCAGCATTTT. This gives the protein CASSPEGIQPQHF. Together with reference TRBV18 and TRBJ1-5, the CDR3 gives the full variable domain: NAGVMQNPRHLVRRRGQEARLRCSPMKGHSHVYWYRQLPEEGLKFMVYLQKENIIDESGMPKERFSAEFPKEGPSILRIQQVVRGDSAAYFCASSPEGIQPQHFGDGTRLSIL.

The chain has TRBV18 and TRBJ1-1, with D maybe TRBD1 (6 bases). The CDR3 consists of 13 residues. The germline gives CDR1 KGHSH, CDR2 LQKENI. V was trimmed by 2 bases and J by 5 bases, leaving 9 bases between them. CDR3 protein: CASSPNRETEAFF. Written as DNA, the CDR3 is TGTGCCAGCTCACCAAACAGGGAAACTGAAGCTTTCTTT.

This sequence joins TRBV28 and TRBJ1-2; TRBD1 is a possible D gene (5 bases). Trimming took off 6 bases at V and 8 bases at J, with 13 bases between the two ends. CDR1 MDHEN and CDR2 SYDVKM come from the germline V gene. This CDR3 has 12 residues. The CDR3 is CASRSDSDGYTF. The CDR3 nucleotides read TGTGCCAGCAGGTCCGACAGCGACGGCTACACCTTC.

This chain connects TRBV5-5 to TRBJ2-7, with TRBD2 identical over 9 bases. V lost 4 bases and J lost 0; bases outside the gene matches: 5. Per germline, CDR1 SGHKS and CDR2 YYEKEE (reference sequence). The CDR3 totals 15 residues. As DNA, the CDR3 is TGTGCCAGCAGCCCGACTAGCGGAAGCTCCTACGAGCAGTACTTC. It is translated as CASSPTSGSSYEQYF.

This clone was detected once. The J gene is TRBJ2-7, the V gene TRBV28, with 10 nucleotides matching TRBD2. This CDR3 has 16 residues. V shed 1 base, J shed 3 bases, and the junction held 6 bases outside the gene matches. The germline V gene encodes CDR1 MDHEN and CDR2 SYDVKM. CDR3 in amino acids: CASSLFSGRFHYEQYF. The CDR3 DNA sequence: TGTGCCAGCAGTTTATTTAGCGGGAGGTTCCACTACGAGCAGTACTTC.

The chain links TRBV6-1 to TRBJ2-3; 11 positions match TRBD2. This CDR3 has 15 residues. J gave up 5 bases and V 3 bases, and 4 bases lay outside the gene matches. Germline V lookup: CDR1 MNHNS, CDR2 SASEGT. This CDR3 reads CASSDPGTSGDTQYF. The CDR3 nucleotides are TGTGCCAGCAGTGATCCCGGGACTAGCGGAGATACGCAGTATTTT.

The genes are TRBV7-8 and TRBJ2-7, with TRBD2 identical over 7 bases. CDR3 length equals 14 residues. Germline CDR1 and CDR2: SGHVS and FQNEAQ. V lost 5 bases and J lost 4; bases outside the gene matches: 8. The DNA of the CDR3 is TGTGCCAGCAGCCCCTCAACCGGGGGGTACGAGCAGTACTTC. Encoded protein: CASSPSTGGYEQYF.

This rearrangement joins TRBV27 to TRBJ1-5; the D gene is possibly TRBD1 (5 bases). Germline CDR1 MNHEY, CDR2 SMNVEV (reference sequence). The CDR3 spans 13 residues. Trimming took 10 bases from V and 0 from J, leaving 10 bases between them. CDR3 in amino acids: CATGGYSNQPQHF. The CDR3 coding sequence is TGTGCCACTGGGGGATATAGCAATCAGCCCCAGCATTTT.

The chain couples TRBV15 to TRBJ1-3; D uncertain. Per germline, CDR1 LNHNV and CDR2 YYDKDF (reference sequence). V was clipped by 0 bases and J by 4 bases, with 10 bases between them. CDR3 length: 15 residues. Written as DNA, the CDR3 is TGTGCCACCAGCAGAGACAGGTCCCGAGGAAACACCATATATTTT. Its translation: CATSRDRSRGNTIYF.

The chain links TRBV19 to TRBJ2-5; D may be TRBD1 (5 bases). This CDR3 spans 13 amino acids. CDR1 and CDR2 from the germline V gene are LNHDA and SQIVND (reference sequence). V dropped 5 bases and J dropped 5 bases, with 12 bases sitting between them. The CDR3 coding sequence is TGTGCCAGTAGTCTCTCAGGGTGGGAGACCCAGTACTTC. Translating gives CASSLSGWETQYF.

The CDR3 region has the DNA TGCGCCAGCAGCCAGGCAGGGCGTGGAGAGCAGTACTTC. Its translation is CASSQAGRGEQYF. The V call is TRBV4-3, the J call TRBJ2-7, with D perhaps TRBD1 (5 bases). The V and J ends lost 3 bases and 7 bases respectively, with 13 bases between them. The CDR3 contains 13 residues. Germline V CDR1 and CDR2: LGHNA, YSLEER.

The V call is TRBV6-5, the J call TRBJ1-5; the match to TRBD1 covers 8 bases. The CDR3 contains 14 residues. Per the germline V gene, CDR1 is MNHEY and CDR2 is SVGAGI. Unmatched junction bases numbered 2, after V lost 6 bases and J lost 1 base. CDR3 nucleotide sequence: TGTGCCAGCAGAAGGGACAGGAGCAATCAGCCCCAGCATTTT. It is translated as CASRRDRSNQPQHF.

The genes are TRBV7-9 and TRBJ2-3; 8 bases agree with TRBD2. V lost 4 bases to trimming and J lost 2 bases; unmatched junction nucleotides: 11. There are 17 residues in the CDR3. The V gene's germline CDR1 is SEHNR and CDR2 FQNEAQ (reference sequence). This chain's CDR3 is CASSYPSVAGPTDTQYF. The CDR3 bases are TGTGCCAGCAGCTACCCCTCGGTAGCGGGGCCCACAGATACGCAGTATTTT.